The clone carrying this T cell receptor (beta chain) was observed a handful of times. The target antigen is unknown. TCRdb re-called the RT-PCR reads through MiXCR, storing one row per CDR3 protein. The sample contains about 310,000 distinct CDR3 sequences, around a fifth of which appear only once. This sample is drawn from a study of response to subunit inactivated influenza vaccine. V lost 1 base and J 7 bases, leaving 5 bases between the germline ends. The CDR3 is made up of 11 amino acids. Germline V gives CDR1 MDHEN, CDR2 SYDVKM. Findings of the study overall: That few new T cells are recruited by each seasonal influenza vaccination was the authors' suggestion.

The chain links TRBV28 to TRBJ2-7; D gene unclear. This specimen was PBMCs from blood, taken roughly 20 months after vaccination. This TCR was recovered from a man between 50 and 69 years old who received an inactivated influenza vaccine. The CDR3 loop is CASSLYGEQYF. As DNA, the CDR3 is TGTGCCAGCAGTTTATACGGGGAGCAGTACTTC.